This record looks at one TCR beta chain sequence and its context. In the original processing: Counts of nucleated cells, estimated from reference gene primer amplification, were obtained. This table comes from immunoSEQ multiplex PCR, and its TCRdb copy is limited to in-frame clones, with some not included. That table is the source of V, J and clone size, and D and trimming were worked out from the DNA. The table has around 430,000 clones, 88% seen once. The data derive from a study of blood T cell repertoires in COVID-19. Background on the study: Spain, Italy and the United States supplied samples that represented acute and convalescent COVID-19.

Trimming shortened V by 5 bases and J by 3 bases, and 13 bases separated the two germline ends. Germline CDR1 and CDR2: LNHDA and SQIVND (reference sequence). The CDR3 loop spans 14 amino acids. The chain carries TRBV19 and TRBJ1-1; D is undetermined. Sample: peripheral blood. The TCR originated in a woman aged 50 to 60 with COVID-19, enrolled during active disease. CDR3 sequence reads: CASSFGSPDTEAFF. The DNA for the CDR3 is TGTGCCAGTAGTTTCGGGAGCCCCGACACTGAAGCTTTCTTT.